This T cell receptor (beta chain) was retrieved from a study of molecular identifiers for immune sequencing clone quantification (dated by TCRdb to between 2017 and 2018). With respect to the entire study: For a replicate experiment, RNA from 20,000 or 100,000 naive CD8 T cells was divided into five aliquots, and four of the five aliquots were sequenced. This methods study benchmarked molecular-identifier clustering-based TCR repertoire sequencing (MIDCIRS) and TCR RNA copy counting, using CD8 T cells to do so. On the study overall, not on this receptor specifically: Modeling indicated approximately 3.2 TCR RNA copies recovered per cell, compared with around 11 by digital PCR, which implies a capture efficiency of about 27%. Even against a background of about 960,000 naive CD8 T cells, spiked-in Jurkat TCR RNA amounting to a single cell's worth was reported to be detectable. The naive libraries included spiked-in Jurkat TCR RNA (fewer than eleven copies' worth), and this Jurkat TCR RNA is not part of the donor repertoire. When barcode sub-clustering was omitted, TCR diversity was inflated by chimeric consensus sequences, with chimeras reaching as high as 47%. Clones above 20 RNA copies held over 99% of molecules in CMV-specific effector cells but under 1% in naive cells. Highly expanded clone sizes could be underestimated if identical TCR molecules share a barcode.

The receptor library was made with PCR. For sequencing, an Illumina HiSeq 4000 was employed. Bulk TCR libraries were prepared as previously described, using TCR primers listed in Table S5. The Qiagen AllPrep DNA/RNA kit was used to purify total RNA. Before any analysis, reads coming from multiple sequencing runs of the same library were combined into one pool. The authors' analysis ran thus. Only reads with exact TCR constant sequence were kept, trimmed to 150 nt, and grouped by their 12-nt molecular barcodes. Within each barcode group, reads were sub-clustered at a 15% Levenshtein threshold, and quality-weighted consensus sequences were built per RNA molecule. Non-functional sequences were filtered out, along with any lower-count sequence sitting one edit away from another sequence. Based on a fit of two negative binomial distributions, barcode sub-clusters having less than 20% of the maximum read count were discarded. TCRdb redid the processing of the public reads, applying fastp at Q25 and MiXCR, and retained in-frame beta chains. One record per CDR3 amino acid sequence lists the most common genes and DNA. The V and J calls reflect TCRdb's pipeline rather than the authors' work. A total of about 640,000 distinct CDR3 sequences appear in this sample, nearly 20% of them only once. The ten largest clones add up to 0.85% of the sample.

Via the germline V gene, CDR1 is SGHVS and CDR2 FQNEAQ. The V end loses 5 bases and the J end loses 5 bases, and a stretch of 12 bases separates them. From cysteine to phenylalanine, the CDR3 is 13 amino acids long. Only the CDR3 DNA is retained, 39 bases long and in frame from the first base. Libraries of naive CD8 T cells were built from anywhere between about 19,000 and 1,000,000 sorted cells, with 10%, 30% or 50% of the purified RNA used. Naive CD8 T cells were FACS-sorted as CD8+CD4-CCR7+CD45RA+ on a BD FACSAria II into RLT Plus buffer. Approximately eleven TCR copies' worth of Jurkat RNA were spiked into about 20,000-1,000,000 naive CD8 T cell samples to test detection sensitivity. CD8 T cells were enriched with RosetteSep CD8+ T Cell Enrichment Cocktail and Ficoll-Paque, followed by ACK red cell lysis. This clonotype was counted at least ten times. Its cognate antigen has yet to be identified. Within one base of it there is no much larger clone, and no base qualities were kept.

The TCR comes from a human donor in good health. Some libraries in this study had Jurkat cell RNA spiked in. The sequenced material came from naive CD8+ T cells from blood, with Jurkat cell RNA spiked in. The cell subset or site label on this specimen signifies: FACS-sorted CD8+CD4-CCR7+CD45RA+ naive T cells. The chain uses TRBV7-8 and TRBJ2-5, with no D gene named confidently. The sequenced DNA is TGTGCCAGCAGCCCCTCCGCTGGGGAGACCCAGTACTTC. Its protein product is CASSPSAGETQYF.